Detailed here is one T cell receptor beta chain. What it binds is unknown. Per the authors' pipeline: Without quality scores, immunoSEQ junctional reads could not be filtered like full-length reads. The table came from immunoSEQ multiplex PCR; TCRdb's copy has only in-frame clones and leaves some out. V and J calls and clone size are given by that table; D and trimming were obtained from the DNA. The sample has over a million clones; 75% to 80% are singletons. The data stem from a study of shared clonotypes between healthy human individuals. Across the study: Used for every donor were three CD4 naive, three CD4 memory, two CD8 naive and one CD8 memory plate. Whole-study findings and limits: Sorted-subset sequencing was shown by rarefaction to be incomplete despite large depth.

The V gene's germline CDR1 is MNHNS and CDR2 SASEGT. CDR3 size: 15 residues. V gave up 3 bases and J gave up 0 bases, with 8 bases separating them. The sequenced material came from memory CD4+ T cells from PBMCs. Stated subset: CD45RA-negative fraction. This TCR derives from a man aged 18 to 35 in good health. Some clones in this sample may be carry-over from other donors' samples. The chain carries TRBV6-1 and TRBJ1-4; possibly TRBD1 for D (6 bases). CDR3 in amino acids: CASSENRATNEKLFF. As DNA, the CDR3 is TGTGCCAGCAGTGAGAACAGGGCAACTAATGAAAAACTGTTTTTT.